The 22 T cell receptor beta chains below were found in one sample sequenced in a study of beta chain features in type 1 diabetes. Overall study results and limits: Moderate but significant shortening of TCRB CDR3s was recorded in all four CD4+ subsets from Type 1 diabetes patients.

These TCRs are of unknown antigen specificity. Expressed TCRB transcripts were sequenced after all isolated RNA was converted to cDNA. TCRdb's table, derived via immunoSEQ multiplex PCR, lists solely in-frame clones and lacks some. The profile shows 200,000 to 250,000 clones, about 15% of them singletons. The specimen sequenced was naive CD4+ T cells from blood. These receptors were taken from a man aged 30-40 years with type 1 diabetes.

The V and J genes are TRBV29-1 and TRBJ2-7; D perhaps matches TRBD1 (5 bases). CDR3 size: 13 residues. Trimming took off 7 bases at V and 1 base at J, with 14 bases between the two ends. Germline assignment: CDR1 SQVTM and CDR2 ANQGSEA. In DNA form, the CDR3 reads TGCAGCGCCGCAAGGGGATTTTCCTACGAGCAGTACTTC. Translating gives CSAARGFSYEQYF.

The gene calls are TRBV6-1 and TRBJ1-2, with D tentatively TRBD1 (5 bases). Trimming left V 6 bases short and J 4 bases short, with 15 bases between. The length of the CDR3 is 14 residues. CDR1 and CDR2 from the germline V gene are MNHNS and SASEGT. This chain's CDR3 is CASRTAGYPYGYTF. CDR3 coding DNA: TGTGCCAGCAGGACCGCAGGGTACCCCTATGGCTACACCTTC.

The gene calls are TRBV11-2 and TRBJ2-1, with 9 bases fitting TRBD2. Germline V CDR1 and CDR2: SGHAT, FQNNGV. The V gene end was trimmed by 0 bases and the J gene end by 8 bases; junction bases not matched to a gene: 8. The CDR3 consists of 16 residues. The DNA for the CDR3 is TGTGCCAGCAGCTTAGATCTTAGCGGGAGTGGGTATGAGCAGTTCTTC. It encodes CASSLDLSGSGYEQFF.

CDR3 in amino acids: CASSLGLQETQYF. CDR3 nucleotides: TGTGCCAGCAGCCTGGGCCTCCAAGAGACCCAGTACTTC. The chain carries TRBV14 and TRBJ2-5; D remains ambiguous. This CDR3 contains 13 residues. Trimming cost V 4 bases and J 1 base, with 7 bases left between them. Germline V gives CDR1 SGHDN, CDR2 FVKESK.

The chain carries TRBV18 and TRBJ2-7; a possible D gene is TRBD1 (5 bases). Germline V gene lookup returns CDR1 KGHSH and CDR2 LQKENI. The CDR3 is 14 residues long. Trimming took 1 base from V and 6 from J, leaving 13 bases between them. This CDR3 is CASSPLQGQGEQYF. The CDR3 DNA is TGTGCCAGCTCACCACTCCAGGGTCAGGGCGAGCAGTACTTC.

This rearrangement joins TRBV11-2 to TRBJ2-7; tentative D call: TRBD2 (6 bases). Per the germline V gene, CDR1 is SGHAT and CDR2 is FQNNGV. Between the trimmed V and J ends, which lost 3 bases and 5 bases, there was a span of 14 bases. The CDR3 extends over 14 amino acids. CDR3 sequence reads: CASSFAGPTDEQYF. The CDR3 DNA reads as TGTGCCAGCAGCTTCGCGGGACCGACGGACGAGCAGTACTTC.

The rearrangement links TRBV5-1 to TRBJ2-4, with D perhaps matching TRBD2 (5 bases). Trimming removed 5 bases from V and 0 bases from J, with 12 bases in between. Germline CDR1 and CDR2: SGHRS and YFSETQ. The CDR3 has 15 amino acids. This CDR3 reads CASRVTGLAKNIQYF. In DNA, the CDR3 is TGCGCCAGCAGGGTAACCGGACTAGCCAAAAACATTCAGTACTTC.

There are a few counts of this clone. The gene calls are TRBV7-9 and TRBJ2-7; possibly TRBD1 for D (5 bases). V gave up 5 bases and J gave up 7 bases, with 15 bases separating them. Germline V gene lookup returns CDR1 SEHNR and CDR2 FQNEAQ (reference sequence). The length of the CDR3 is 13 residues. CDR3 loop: CASSPRTFGEQYF. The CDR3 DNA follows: TGTGCCAGCAGCCCAAGGACATTCGGTGAGCAGTACTTC.

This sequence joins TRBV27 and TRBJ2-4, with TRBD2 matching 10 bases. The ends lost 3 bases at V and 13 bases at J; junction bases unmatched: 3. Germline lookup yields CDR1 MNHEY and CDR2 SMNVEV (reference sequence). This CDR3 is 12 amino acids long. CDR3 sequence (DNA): TGTGCCAGCAGTTTCACTAGCGGGGCCCAGTACTTC. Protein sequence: CASSFTSGAQYF.

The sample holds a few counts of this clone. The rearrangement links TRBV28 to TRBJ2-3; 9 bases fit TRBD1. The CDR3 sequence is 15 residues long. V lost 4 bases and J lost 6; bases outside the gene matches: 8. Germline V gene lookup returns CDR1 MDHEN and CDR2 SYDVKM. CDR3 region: CASSSYRGQIDTQYF. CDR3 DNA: TGTGCCAGCAGTTCATACAGGGGGCAGATTGATACGCAGTATTTT.

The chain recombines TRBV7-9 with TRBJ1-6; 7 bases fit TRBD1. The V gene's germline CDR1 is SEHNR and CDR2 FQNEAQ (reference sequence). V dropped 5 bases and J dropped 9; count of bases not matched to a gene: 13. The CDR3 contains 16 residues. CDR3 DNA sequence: TGTGCCAGCAGCCAAGAGTCCGCGGACAGGAGTTCACCCCTCCACTTT. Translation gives CASSQESADRSSPLHF.

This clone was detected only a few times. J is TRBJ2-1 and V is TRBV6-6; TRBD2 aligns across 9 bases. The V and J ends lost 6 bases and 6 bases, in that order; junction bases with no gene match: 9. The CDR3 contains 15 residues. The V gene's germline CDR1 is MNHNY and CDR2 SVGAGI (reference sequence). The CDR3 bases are TGTGCCAGCAGAGCCGGGACTAGCAGCGTCAATGAGCAGTTCTTC. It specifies CASRAGTSSVNEQFF.

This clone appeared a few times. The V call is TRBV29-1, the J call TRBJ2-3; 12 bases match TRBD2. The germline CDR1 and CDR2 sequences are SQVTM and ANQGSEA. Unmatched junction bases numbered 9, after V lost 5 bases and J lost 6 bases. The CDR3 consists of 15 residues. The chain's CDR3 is CSVQLTSGGRDTQYF. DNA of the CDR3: TGCAGCGTTCAGTTGACTAGCGGGGGCCGGGATACGCAGTATTTT.

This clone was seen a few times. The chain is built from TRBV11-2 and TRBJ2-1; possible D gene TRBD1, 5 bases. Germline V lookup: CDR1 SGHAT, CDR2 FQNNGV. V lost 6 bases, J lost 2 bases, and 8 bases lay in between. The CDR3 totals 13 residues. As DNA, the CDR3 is TGTGCCAGCAGTCCAGGGCCCTACAATGAGCAGTTCTTC. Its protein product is CASSPGPYNEQFF.

The CDR3 loop reads CASSASGGSTDTQYF. CDR3 sequence (DNA): TGTGCCAGCAGCGCAAGCGGGGGGAGCACAGATACGCAGTATTTT. This chain links TRBV9 with TRBJ2-3, with 9 positions matching TRBD2. V dropped 3 bases and J dropped 0; count of bases not matched to a gene: 2. Germline values: CDR1 SGDLS, CDR2 YYNGEE. This CDR3 has 15 amino acids.

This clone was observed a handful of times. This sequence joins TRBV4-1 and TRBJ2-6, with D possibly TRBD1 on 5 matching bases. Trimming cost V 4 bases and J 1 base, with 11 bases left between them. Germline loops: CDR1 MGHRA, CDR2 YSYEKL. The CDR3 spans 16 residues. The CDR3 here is CASSPVTESGANVLTF. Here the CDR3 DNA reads TGCGCCAGCAGCCCAGTGACAGAATCTGGGGCCAACGTCCTGACTTTC.

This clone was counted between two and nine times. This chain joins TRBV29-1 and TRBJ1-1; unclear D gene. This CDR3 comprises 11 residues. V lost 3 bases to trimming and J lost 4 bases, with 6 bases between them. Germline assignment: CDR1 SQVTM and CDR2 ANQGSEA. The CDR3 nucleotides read TGCAGCGTTGATAGCCCCACTGAAGCTTTCTTT. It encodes CSVDSPTEAFF.

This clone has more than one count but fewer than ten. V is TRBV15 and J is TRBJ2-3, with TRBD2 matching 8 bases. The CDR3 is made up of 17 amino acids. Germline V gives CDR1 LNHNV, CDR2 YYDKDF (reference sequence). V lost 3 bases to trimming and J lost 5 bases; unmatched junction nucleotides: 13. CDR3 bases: TGTGCCACCAGCAGGGCCGGTGGTGGACTAGCTCAAGATACGCAGTATTTT. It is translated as CATSRAGGGLAQDTQYF.

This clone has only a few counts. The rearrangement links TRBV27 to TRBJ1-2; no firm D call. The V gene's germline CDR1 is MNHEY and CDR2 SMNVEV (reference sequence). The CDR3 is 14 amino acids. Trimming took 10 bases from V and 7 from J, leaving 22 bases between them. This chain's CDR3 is CATRFEGNSRGYTF. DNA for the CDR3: TGTGCCACCCGATTCGAGGGCAATTCTCGTGGCTACACCTTC.

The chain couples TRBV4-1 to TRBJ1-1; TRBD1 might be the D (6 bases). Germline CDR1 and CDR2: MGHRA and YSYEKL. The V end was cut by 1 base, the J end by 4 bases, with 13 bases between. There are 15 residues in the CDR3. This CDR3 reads CASSQARLGGTEAFF. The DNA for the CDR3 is TGCGCCAGCAGCCAAGCCCGGTTAGGGGGCACTGAAGCTTTCTTT.

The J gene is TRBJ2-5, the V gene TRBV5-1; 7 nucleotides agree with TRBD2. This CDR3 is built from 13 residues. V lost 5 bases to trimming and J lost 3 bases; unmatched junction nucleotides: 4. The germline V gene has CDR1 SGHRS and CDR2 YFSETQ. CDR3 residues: CASRASGEETQYF. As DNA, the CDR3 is TGCGCCAGCAGGGCGAGCGGGGAAGAGACCCAGTACTTC.

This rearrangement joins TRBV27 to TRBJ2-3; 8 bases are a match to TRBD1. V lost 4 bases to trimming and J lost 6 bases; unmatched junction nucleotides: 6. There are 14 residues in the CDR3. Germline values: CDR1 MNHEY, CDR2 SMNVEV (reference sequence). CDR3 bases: TGTGCCAGCAGTTCGGACAGGGAGGCCGATACGCAGTATTTT. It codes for CASSSDREADTQYF.